This T cell receptor beta chain was recovered during a study of T-cell reconstitution after alpha-beta-depleted transplantation in children. Construction of the TCRbeta library involved unique molecular identifiers. TCRdb reprocessed the PCR reads via MiXCR and lists one record per CDR3 protein. The top ten hold over 15% of the sample, which has roughly 70,000 distinct CDR3 sequences, roughly 4.9% seen once. Remarks on this clonotype: A clone one base away is much larger, so this may be a read error.

Specimen: PBMCs, mostly from graft donor cells, collected 180 days after TCRalphabeta/CD19-depleted stem cell transplant. The clonotype originates from a boy in the first two years of life who had a stem cell transplant for acute myeloid leukemia, so the T cells may come from the graft donor.

The DNA for the CDR3 is TGTGCCACCAGCCAGCGAGCGGGGGGGCATCGTGAGCAGTTCTTC. It translates to CATSQRAGGHREQFF. The rearrangement joins TRBV3-1 to TRBJ2-1, with TRBD2 identical over 10 bases. The V gene's germline CDR1 is LGHDT and CDR2 YNNKEL (reference sequence). The CDR3 covers 15 residues.